These T cell receptor beta chains were read from a single sample in a study of blood T cell repertoires in COVID-19. The data were produced by immunoSEQ multiplex PCR, yet TCRdb's version contains in-frame clones alone and is incomplete. The sample shows about 240,000 clones, approximately 78% of them seen only once. Sequencing was carried out using peripheral blood. The receptors were sampled from a woman aged 80 or over with COVID-19, enrolled during active disease. CDR3s include the opening cysteine and the closing phenylalanine or tryptophan. The D gene is left open where the match is weak. The listing skips clone size in some rows; elsewhere it reads once, few, many or a size class.

d_gene | abundance | j_gene | v_gene | CDR3nt | CDR3aa
NA | NA | TRBJ1-2 | TRBV28 | TGTGCCAGCAGTCCTCCAACGGTCGGGGGGACCGCCGAAGGCTACACCTTC | CASSPPTVGGTAEGYTF
NA | NA | TRBJ2-1 | TRBV13 | TGTGCCAGCAGCTGGGGGGACGGACGCCCTAGCTCCTACAATGAGCAGTTCTTC | CASSWGDGRPSSYNEQFF
NA | NA | TRBJ1-5 | TRBV18 | TGTGCCAGCTCACCGAGTCCCGGGAGGGATAGCAATCAGCCCCAGCATTTT | CASSPSPGRDSNQPQHF
TRBD2 | few | TRBJ2-5 | TRBV4-2 | TGTGCCAGCAGCCATGAACAGAGCGGGGGCCGGTTGTACCAAGAGACCCAGTACTTC | CASSHEQSGGRLYQETQYF
NA | NA | TRBJ1-5 | TRBV18 | TGTGCCAGCTCACTCCAAACAGGGATGGAACCCCAGCATTTT | CASSLQTGMEPQHF
NA | NA | TRBJ2-7 | TRBV18 | TGTGCCAGCTCACCAAACGGGCCCGGGGGAGAGCAGTACTTC | CASSPNGPGGEQYF
NA | NA | TRBJ2-1 | TRBV7-3 | TGTGCCAGCAGCTTATCTGTTTTGAGCTACAATGAGCAGTTCTTC | CASSLSVLSYNEQFF
NA | NA | TRBJ1-5 | TRBV24-1 | TGTGCCACCAGTAGCGCGCGTAGCAATCAGCCCCAGCATTTT | CATSSARSNQPQHF
NA | NA | TRBJ1-1 | TRBV29-1 | TGCAGCGTTACTCCACAAGCTTTCTTT | CSVTPQAFF
TRBD1 | few | TRBJ1-1 | TRBV11-2 | TGTGCCAGCAGCTCGACAGGGGTACCTAACACTGAAGCTTTCTTT | CASSSTGVPNTEAFF
NA | NA | TRBJ1-5 | TRBV2 | TGTGCCAGCAGGGGCAGGCAGGGGAATCAGCCCCAGCATTTT | CASRGRQGNQPQHF
NA | NA | TRBJ1-6 | TRBV19 | TGTGCCAGTACTGGGAGCTCCTATAATTCACCCCTCCACTTT | CASTGSSYNSPLHF
NA | NA | TRBJ1-5 | TRBV30 | TGTGCCTGGAGTGTAGAGGCGGGGCAGCCCCAGCATTTT | CAWSVEAGQPQHF
TRBD2 | few | TRBJ2-7 | TRBV11-2 | TGTGCCAGCAGCTATAGCGGGGGGCTTTACGAGCAGTACTTC | CASSYSGGLYEQYF